This T cell receptor beta chain was sequenced during a study of blood T cell repertoires in COVID-19. Across the study: The samples span acute and convalescent COVID-19 from the United States, Italy and Spain. T cells, B-cell-depleted T cells, or PBMCs provided the cDNA or gDNA that served as material.

Germline CDR1 reads MGHDK; CDR2 reads SYGVNS. V dropped 4 bases and J dropped 4 bases, with 7 bases sitting between them. The length of the CDR3 is 12 residues. Participants, roughly 18 to 100 years old, spanned 24 US areas. Participants' reported clinical history set cohort assignment. Assay used: immunoSEQ multiplex PCR; TCRdb lists only in-frame clones, some missing. The sample holds about 220,000 clones; about four fifths are singletons and the top ten take approximately 1.2%. Sequenced: PBMCs or T cells enriched from blood (not recorded which). This chain links TRBV25-1 with TRBJ1-2, with D uncertain. This sequence was found in a woman aged 40-49 years with acute COVID-19. In DNA, the CDR3 is TGTGCCAGCAGTGTTCCTCCCTATGGCTACACCTTC. Residues: CASSVPPYGYTF.